The entry below describes one T cell receptor beta chain. The specificity of this receptor is unknown. No qualities accompany the bases; no much larger clone lies one base away. This sample was included in a study of cytomegalovirus exposure and HLA in healthy donors (TCRdb year 2017). About the full investigation: An earlier analysis of several hundred of the donors reported 250 to 300 Gb of sequence data and 117 million unique TCR beta sequences from some 180 million T cells. The study was designed to test whether signatures of past pathogen exposure could be identified by cataloging public T cell receptors. The later analysis used no new phenotypic data to find candidate immune exposures, relying instead on TCR beta sequences and their occurrence across donors. Both class I and class II loci were covered by HLA typing, at four-digit resolution. To predict cytomegalovirus infection status, the study brought together high-throughput TCR immunosequencing, statistical association of individual TCRs with disease status, and machine learning. A handful of DR-DQ haplotypes were handled as single units for association and clustering because linkage in the cohort was strong. About 300 gigabases of sequencing data and approximately 85 million unique TCR sequences were included in an early release covering several hundred HLA-typed donors. A later genetic analysis used genome-wide SNP genotypes for about 60% of the roughly 670 donors, treating that subset as a discovery cohort. The study profiled the T cell repertoires of more than 500 subjects by immunosequencing and related them to cytomegalovirus serostatus. Typing coverage differed by locus: A, B, C, DRB1 and DQB1 were typed in roughly 620-640 donors, DQA1 in about 500, DPA1 in 600 to 610, and DPB1 in approximately 450. An earlier analysis of approximately 630 of the donors applied high-throughput TCR beta sequencing to assess whether each TCR beta V gene segment acted as functional or pseudogenic. Of the 300 to 450 genotyped donors, 80% to 90% were placed in the genetic ancestry cluster associated with self-reported Caucasian donors. Across around 400 genotyped donors of the cohort, an average of approximately 240,000 unique TCR beta nucleotide sequences per donor were sequenced, and around 19% of those sequences were non-productive. Alongside the repertoire data, information on donor age, sex, ethnicity and CMV serostatus was compiled. A later analysis re-examined previously published TCR beta repertoires from several hundred donors and added high-resolution HLA genotyping to investigate patterns of TCR occurrence. A separate validation cohort of roughly 130 different subjects was used in addition to the 666-subject first cohort. Every discovery cohort repertoire had been produced on one sequencing platform. The study at large found these results: In a later analysis, HLA-associated TCR beta chains were found to be more clonally expanded and to have lower generation probabilities than equally common non-associated chains. In an earlier analysis of several hundred of the donors, most TCR beta V segments were observed in productive rearrangements about 90% or about 30% of the time, broadly matching IMGT annotations. A later analysis associated 15,000 to 20,000 TCR beta sequences with specific HLA alleles at a false discovery rate of 0.05. A cluster of highly shared sequence variants was judged likely to be a technical artifact of the sequencing pipeline. Several of the top co-occurrence clusters appeared to be linked to parvovirus B19, influenza, CMV and Epstein-Barr virus, according to a later analysis. According to a later analysis, TCR association rates differed among HLA loci, with DRB1 alleles showing the most associated TCRs and HLA-C alleles showing the fewest. It was suggested by the authors that the approach could potentially be generalized to other disease states and immunological phenotypes. Correlated functional status among segregating V segments might reflect linkage disequilibrium, but an unknown experimental factor could not be ruled out. While some public TCRs were present in many individuals, most TCR sequences turned up only very rarely across donors. A further reported finding was that TCR beta sequences accurately predicted the HLA-A and HLA-B alleles for most subjects in the first cohort. In vitro tests confirmed that three of the cytomegalovirus-associated TCR beta chains recognize cytomegalovirus antigens. The only immune exposure information available for the cohort was CMV serostatus. The study listed 150 to 200 TCR beta chains as associated with cytomegalovirus. Because HLA typing was missing for some donors at each locus, association tests included only the typed subset. Most CMV-associated TCR beta chains appeared to be HLA-restricted in a later analysis, and the HLA associations seemed to be driven largely by CMV exposure. Assigning TCR associations to individual alleles was difficult when HLA alleles, especially DR and DQ, strongly co-occurred. Because counts were too low, roughly 18 rarely observed V segments, including chromosome 9 orphons, were left out of the earlier analysis of roughly 600 of the donors. The classifier was reported to diagnose cytomegalovirus status with high specificity and sensitivity in both the original cohort and the validation cohort. In this cohort, only TCR beta chains were sequenced, and detectable features were limited by the absence of alpha or paired-chain data. Roughly uniform sequencing depth across donors was assumed in presence/absence analyses, although this assumption may not hold. V-gene and J-gene trimming of TCR beta chains was associated with a missense DCLRE1C variant in a later genetic analysis, and the association was replicated in an independent cohort. According to a later genetic analysis, donors in an Asian-associated ancestry cluster had fewer N-insertions in productive TCRs than the roughly 670-donor mean.

The protocol used for the library was the immunoSEQ multiplex PCR assay. The multiplex PCR relied on a mix of 60 forward primers for TCR Vbeta segments and 13 reverse primers for TCR Jbeta segments. The CDR3 region of rearranged TCR beta genes was amplified from genomic DNA by a multiplex PCR assay. On the Illumina HiSeq System, the amplified TCR beta libraries were sequenced as 87-base-pair reads. In the authors' own workflow: In a later analysis, roughly 80 million unique TCR beta chains were counted across the 500 to 850 repertoires, and roughly 11 million of these chains were shared by at least two donors. Raw reads were error-corrected and collapsed into unique sequences with a nearest-neighbor algorithm that merged closely related sequences to remove PCR and sequencing errors. CDR3 sequences were aligned to IMGT reference sequences to assign V, D and J gene segments. For a sequence to be retained, a match of at least six nucleotides was required to both a V gene segment and a J gene segment. A rearrangement counted as productive if the CDR3 had no stop codons and remained in frame with V and J, and every other rearrangement counted as non-productive. Following IMGT convention, CDR3 was defined as the stretch from the second conserved V-encoded cysteine to the conserved J-encoded phenylalanine. The earlier analysis of about 620 of the donors excluded sequences that lacked an unambiguous match to a single V gene segment. In an earlier analysis of a few hundred of the donors, V segments were called functional above 56.7% productive rearrangements and were called segregating when the between-donor standard deviation exceeded 5%. A statistical classification framework was built to diagnose cytomegalovirus status from the catalog of TCR beta chain sequences. V and J gene assignment, in a later analysis, came from comparing TCR nucleotide sequences with IMGT/GENE-DB human TR gene sequences. Using the TCRdist pipeline, a later analysis assigned CDR3 sequences along with most-parsimonious VDJ recombination scenarios. In a later analysis, every TCR beta chain was defined by the combination of its CDR3 amino acid sequence and its V-gene family, and reads without a unique V-gene family were dropped. To address suspected cross-contamination and a sequencing artifact, a later analysis removed 592 highly shared, low-generation-probability nucleotide sequences. In a later analysis, a clonal expansion index was calculated for each public chain from normalized within-repertoire ranks of inferred template counts. In a later analysis, generation probabilities were computed with a VDJ recombination model fitted to out-of-frame rearrangements, and the resulting probabilities were checked against IGoR. A later analysis scored TCR-TCR, TCR-HLA and TCR-CMV co-occurrence with hypergeometric tests, applying a repertoire-size bias correction to TCR pairs. A later analysis estimated false discovery rates by permuting HLA or CMV assignments 20 times. In a later analysis, co-occurring TCRs were grouped using DBSCAN, and TCRdist sequence similarity was added for clustering within HLA-allele-positive subsets. Co-occurrence clustering excluded repertoires with fewer than 30,000 or more than 120,000 public chains, plus five with anomalous nucleotide sharing. This immuneACCESS table, as held by TCRdb, lists in-frame sequences with V and J called but not all clones. Of the missing ones, under half trace to an unresolved V gene in checked studies; the others have no known cause. V, J and clone size are taken as reported in that table, and D and trimming were inferred from the DNA itself. The sample has about 160,000 clones on record, 80% of them singletons. The top ten clonotypes cover 1.3% of the sample.

The cohort was made up of several hundred healthy bone marrow donors. At the time of sampling, every cohort member was nominally healthy, though immune exposures that went unrecorded were likely present. The donor tested CMV seronegative, placing the donor among the 352 seronegative members of the cohort. A peripheral blood sample was collected from each donor, and TCR beta sequencing was performed on peripheral blood mononuclear cells. Genomic DNA extraction from the blood cell samples was performed with the Qiagen DNeasy Blood Extraction Kit. Sequencing was performed on PBMCs. The sequence was collected from a young man in good health and CMV-seronegative.

The sequence in DNA is TGCAGTGCTCAAGAGGCCACTGAAGCTTTCTTT. This codes for CSAQEATEAFF. This chain joins TRBV20-1 to TRBJ1-1, with the D gene uncertain. The germline V gene encodes CDR1 DFQATT and CDR2 SNEGSKA (reference sequence). Trimming costs V 5 bases and J 4 bases, and their ends lie 8 bases apart. Taken from cysteine to phenylalanine, the CDR3 has 11 residues. Here the CDR3 DNA is all that survives: 33 bases in frame from base 1.